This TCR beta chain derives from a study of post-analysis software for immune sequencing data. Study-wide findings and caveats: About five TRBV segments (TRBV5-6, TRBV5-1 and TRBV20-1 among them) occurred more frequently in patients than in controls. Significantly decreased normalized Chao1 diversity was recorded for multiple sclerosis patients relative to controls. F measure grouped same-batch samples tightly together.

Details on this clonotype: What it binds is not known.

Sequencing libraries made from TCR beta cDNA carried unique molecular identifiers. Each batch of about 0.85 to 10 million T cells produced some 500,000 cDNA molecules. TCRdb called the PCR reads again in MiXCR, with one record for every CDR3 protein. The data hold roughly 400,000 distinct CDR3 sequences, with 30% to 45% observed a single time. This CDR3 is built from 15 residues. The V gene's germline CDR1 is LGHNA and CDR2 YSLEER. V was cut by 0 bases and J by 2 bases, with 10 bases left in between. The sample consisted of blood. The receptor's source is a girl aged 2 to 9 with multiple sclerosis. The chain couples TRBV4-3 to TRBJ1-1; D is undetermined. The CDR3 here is CASSQEDRVNTEAFF. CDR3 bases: TGCGCCAGCAGCCAAGAAGATAGGGTCAACACTGAAGCTTTCTTT.